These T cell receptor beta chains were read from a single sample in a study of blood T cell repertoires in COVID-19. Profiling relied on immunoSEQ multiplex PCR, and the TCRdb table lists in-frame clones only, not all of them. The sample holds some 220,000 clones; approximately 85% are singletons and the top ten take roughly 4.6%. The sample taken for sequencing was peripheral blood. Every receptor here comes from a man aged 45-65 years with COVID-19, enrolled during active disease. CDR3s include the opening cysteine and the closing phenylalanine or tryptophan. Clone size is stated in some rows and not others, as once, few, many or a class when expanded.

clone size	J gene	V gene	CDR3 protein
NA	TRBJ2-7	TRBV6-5	CASTSNGHFYEQYF
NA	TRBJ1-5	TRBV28	CASSFSGGRGHQPQHF
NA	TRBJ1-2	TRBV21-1	CASIEDKIYGYTF
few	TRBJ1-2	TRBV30	CALDRGVLRYGYTF
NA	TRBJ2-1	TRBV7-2	CASSLGGRSYNEQFF
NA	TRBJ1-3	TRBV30	CAWSMVYSGNTIYF
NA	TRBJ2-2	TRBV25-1	CANRQGVESGELFF
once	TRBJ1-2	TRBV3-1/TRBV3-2	CASSQGQGSGYTF
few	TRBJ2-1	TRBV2	CASNAQVSYNEQFF
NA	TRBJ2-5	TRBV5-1	CASSLLPAGPGETQYF
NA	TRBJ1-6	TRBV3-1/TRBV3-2	CASSPRLSSPLHF
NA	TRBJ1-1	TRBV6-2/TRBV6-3	CASSRRVLNTEAFF
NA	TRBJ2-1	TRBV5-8	CASSLMGGTDRGSYNEQFF
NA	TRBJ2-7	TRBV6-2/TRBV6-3	CASSHFLADYEQYF
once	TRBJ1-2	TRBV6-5	CASSKQGFYGYTF